Shown below are 17 T cell receptor beta chains from a single sample sequenced in a study of T cell responses to AZD1222 COVID-19 vaccine. The table came from immunoSEQ multiplex PCR; TCRdb's copy has only in-frame clones and leaves some out. The sample holds nearly 110,000 clones, 89% seen once. The source was peripheral blood, collected on day 0 of AZD1222 vaccination. These receptors all come from an adult in good health.

V usage is TRBV7-2 and J usage is TRBJ1-2; D gene unclear. The CDR3 spans 16 residues. The V and J ends lost 1 base and 1 base respectively, with 13 bases between them. Germline V gene sequence: CDR1 SGHTA, CDR2 FQGNSA. CDR3 coding DNA: TGTGCCAGCAGCTTAGTGCTGGCTACGCTTAACTATGGCTACACCTTC. This gives the protein CASSLVLATLNYGYTF.

V gene TRBV24-1 combines with J gene TRBJ2-1; D remains ambiguous. The CDR3 length is 16 residues. Trimming left V 0 bases short and J 0 bases short, with 8 bases between. Germline CDR1 and CDR2: KGHDR and SFDVKD. The CDR3 nucleotides are TGTGCCACCAGTGATTTGCGGGCCCCCTCCTACAATGAGCAGTTCTTC. This codes for CATSDLRAPSYNEQFF.

The chain employs TRBV2 and TRBJ1-5; 7 bases fit TRBD1. The germline V gene encodes CDR1 SNHLY and CDR2 FYNNEI. Trimming removed 5 bases from V and 7 bases from J; junction bases left unmatched: 8. The CDR3 consists of 14 residues. The CDR3 coding sequence is TGTGCCAGCAGTCGACAGGGACCAAGACAGCCCCAGCATTTT. Translating it yields CASSRQGPRQPQHF.

J is TRBJ1-6 and V is TRBV19; 7 bases are shared with TRBD1. Germline-derived CDR1 and CDR2 are LNHDA and SQIVND (reference sequence). Unmatched junction bases numbered 2, after V lost 3 bases and J lost 9 bases. The CDR3 consists of 13 residues. The CDR3 nucleotides read TGTGCCAGTAGTATGACAGGGAGTTCACCCCTCCACTTT. Protein sequence: CASSMTGSSPLHF.

The chain carries TRBV27 and TRBJ2-7; D is tentatively TRBD1 or TRBD2 (5 bases each). The germline CDR1 and CDR2 sequences are MNHEY and SMNVEV (reference sequence). V lost 0 bases, J lost 6 bases, and 15 bases lay in between. The CDR3 runs to 15 residues. The CDR3 loop is CASSLSAGGVGEQYF. The CDR3 DNA sequence: TGTGCCAGCAGTTTATCGGCTGGGGGAGTGGGCGAGCAGTACTTC.

Here the CDR3 DNA reads TGTGCCACCAGTGCCAGCCCCGCCCAGACGCAGTATTTT. Encoded protein: CATSASPAQTQYF. V and J are TRBV24-1 and TRBJ2-3; no firm D call. Germline V gene data show CDR1 as KGHDR and CDR2 as SFDVKD. The CDR3 sequence is 13 residues long. V was cut by 5 bases and J by 9 bases, with 14 bases left in between.

The genes are TRBV28 and TRBJ2-4; 7 bases map to TRBD1. The CDR3 is 14 residues long. Germline CDR1 and CDR2: MDHEN and SYDVKM. Trimming cost V 5 bases and J 8 bases; bases outside gene matches: 9. This CDR3 is CASSPHDRADIQYF. The DNA of the CDR3 is TGTGCCAGCAGTCCCCACGACAGGGCGGACATTCAGTACTTC.

The genes are TRBV3-1 (or the pseudogene TRBV3-2) and TRBJ2-5, with 10 bases aligning to TRBD2. CDR3 length: 16 residues. Losses at the gene ends were 1 base for V and 4 bases for J; bases not matched to a gene: 6. Per the germline V gene, CDR1 is LGHDT and CDR2 is YNNKEL (reference sequence). CDR3 amino acids: CASSQGLAGPGETQYF. The DNA of the CDR3 is TGTGCCAGCAGCCAAGGACTAGCGGGTCCTGGAGAGACCCAGTACTTC.

V and J are TRBV7-3 and TRBJ2-2; perhaps TRBD1 as D (6 bases). Germline V gene lookup returns CDR1 SGHTA and CDR2 FQGTGA. The CDR3 loop spans 16 amino acids. With 2 bases removed from V and 3 bases from J, the gap between germline ends came to 13 bases. The CDR3 is CASSLSAGVDTGELFF. The CDR3, as DNA: TGTGCCAGCAGCTTATCGGCAGGGGTGGACACCGGGGAGCTGTTTTTT.

V usage is TRBV25-1 and J usage is TRBJ1-5, with no clear D. This CDR3 contains 14 residues. Germline CDR1 reads MGHDK; CDR2 reads SYGVNS. Trimming stripped 4 bases from V and 2 bases from J, with 9 bases between. The CDR3: CASSGGVGNQPQHF. The CDR3 DNA reads as TGTGCCAGCAGTGGTGGTGTGGGCAATCAGCCCCAGCATTTT.

V usage is TRBV7-2 and J usage is TRBJ2-5; D possibly uses TRBD1 or TRBD2 (6 bases each). V shed 1 base and J shed 1 base, with 7 bases lying between them. The CDR3 has 14 residues. Germline-derived CDR1 and CDR2 are SGHTA and FQGNSA. The CDR3 DNA reads TGTGCCAGCAGCTTAGGGGGGGCCCAAGAGACCCAGTACTTC. Translated: CASSLGGAQETQYF.

The rearrangement uses TRBV7-2 and TRBJ2-1; D remains unclear. Germline values: CDR1 SGHTA, CDR2 FQGNSA. The CDR3 has 13 amino acids. Trimming removed 5 bases at V and 3 bases at J, with 8 bases between. The CDR3 DNA reads as TGTGCCAGCAGCCCGCCCCTCTACAATGAGCAGTTCTTC. It specifies CASSPPLYNEQFF.

The chain links TRBV19 to TRBJ2-7, with 12 bases aligning to TRBD2. The V gene end was trimmed by 5 bases and the J gene end by 4 bases; junction bases not matched to a gene: 12. CDR1 is LNHDA and CDR2 is SQIVND in the germline V gene (reference sequence). The CDR3 spans 17 residues. CDR3 bases: TGTGCCAGTAGTGCACGAGGGACTAGCGGGTCAAATTACGAGCAGTACTTC. Translated: CASSARGTSGSNYEQYF.

The chain combines TRBV6-2 or TRBV6-3 with TRBJ2-6; D perhaps matches TRBD2 (6 bases). The CDR3 runs 19 residues. Germline values: CDR1 MNHEY, CDR2 SVGEGT. Trimming pared 6 bases from V and 0 bases from J, leaving 21 bases between. The DNA of the CDR3 is TGTGCCAGCAGACCTATCGGGGGTTCATCTCTCTCTGGGGCCAACGTCCTGACTTTC. Protein sequence: CASRPIGGSSLSGANVLTF.

This chain connects TRBV5-1 to TRBJ2-7; D perhaps matches TRBD2 (5 bases). Germline loops: CDR1 SGHRS, CDR2 YFSETQ. The CDR3 runs 14 residues. V was cut by 4 bases and J by 9 bases, with 20 bases left in between. The CDR3 loop reads CASSPALGIRVQYF. The CDR3 region has the DNA TGCGCCAGCAGCCCCGCACTAGGAATACGAGTGCAGTACTTC.

J is TRBJ1-2 and V is TRBV5-1, with 10 nucleotides matching TRBD1. Germline V gives CDR1 SGHRS, CDR2 YFSETQ. V was pared by 3 bases and J by 8 bases, with 13 bases of the junction left unmatched. This CDR3 has 16 amino acids. The DNA of the CDR3 is TGCGCCAGCAGCTCGCCGGGACAGGGGTTCTATGGAGGCTACACCTTC. It specifies CASSSPGQGFYGGYTF. Drawing the rest from reference TRBV5-1 and TRBJ1-2, the complete variable domain is KAGVTQTPRYLIKTRGQQVTLSCSPISGHRSVSWYQQTPGQGLQFLFEYFSETQRNKGNFPGRFSGRQFSNSRSEMNVSTLELGDSALYLCASSSPGQGFYGGYTFGSGTRLTVV.

This chain uses TRBV25-1 with TRBJ2-7; the D is unclear. This CDR3 spans 11 amino acids. V lost 6 bases to trimming and J lost 4 bases, with 7 bases between them. CDR1 and CDR2 (germline): MGHDK, SYGVNS. CDR3 bases: TGTGCCAGCAGCCAAGAGTACGAGCAGTACTTC. Amino acid sequence: CASSQEYEQYF.